One TCR beta chain is described in this entry. Its target is unknown. Gene names denote mouse genes. The CDR3 extends 1 residue past the end of the read, so its final part is completed from the germline J gene. The sample originates from a study of tissue T cells after allogeneic stem cell transplantation. Overall study results and limits: Motif-based clustering found tissue-specific repertoire signatures shared across patients, though few clones were shared.

Germline loops: CDR1 LGHNA, CDR2 YNLKQL (reference sequence). This CDR3 contains 15 residues. V shed 0 bases and J 3 bases; nucleotides not matched to a gene: 2. TCRdb's table, derived via immunoSEQ multiplex PCR, lists solely in-frame clones and lacks some. The repertoire consists of about 22,000 clones, with around 63% occurring once and the leading ten covering 0.35% to 0.45%. Material: blood. The chain couples TRBV5 to TRBJ2-7; 10 bases map to TRBD2. The TCR sequence derives from a female BALB/c mouse in good health. This line is of MHC haplotype H2-d. Partial CDR3 DNA: TGTGCCAGCAGCCAAGATGGGGACTGGGGCTATGAACAGTAC. Translated, it gives CASSQDGDWGYEQY. The complete CDR3 protein is CASSQDGDWGYEQYF.